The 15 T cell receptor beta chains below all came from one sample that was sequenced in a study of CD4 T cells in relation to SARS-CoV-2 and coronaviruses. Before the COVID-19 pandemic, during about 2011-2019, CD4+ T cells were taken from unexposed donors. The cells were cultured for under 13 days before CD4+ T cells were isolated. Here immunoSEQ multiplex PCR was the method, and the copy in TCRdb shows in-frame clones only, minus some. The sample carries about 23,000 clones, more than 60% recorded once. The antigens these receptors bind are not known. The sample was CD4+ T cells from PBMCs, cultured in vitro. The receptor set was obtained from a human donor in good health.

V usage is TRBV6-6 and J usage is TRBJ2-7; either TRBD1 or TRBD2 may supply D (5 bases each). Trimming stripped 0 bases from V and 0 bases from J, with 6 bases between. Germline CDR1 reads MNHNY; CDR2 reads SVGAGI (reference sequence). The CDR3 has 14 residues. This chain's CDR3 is CASSYSGDSYEQYF. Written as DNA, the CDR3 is TGTGCCAGCAGTTACTCGGGGGACTCCTACGAGCAGTACTTC.

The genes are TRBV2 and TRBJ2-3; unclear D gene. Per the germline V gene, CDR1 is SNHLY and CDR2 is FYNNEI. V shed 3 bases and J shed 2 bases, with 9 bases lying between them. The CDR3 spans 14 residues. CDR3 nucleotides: TGTGCCAGCAGTGATGTGCGGATCACAGATACGCAGTATTTT. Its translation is CASSDVRITDTQYF.

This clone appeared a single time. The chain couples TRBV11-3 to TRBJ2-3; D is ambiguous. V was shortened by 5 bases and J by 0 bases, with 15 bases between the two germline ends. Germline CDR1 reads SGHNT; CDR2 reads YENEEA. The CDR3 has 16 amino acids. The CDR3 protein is CASSLKTDPSTDTQYF. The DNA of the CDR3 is TGTGCCAGCAGCCTCAAGACGGACCCTAGCACAGATACGCAGTATTTT.

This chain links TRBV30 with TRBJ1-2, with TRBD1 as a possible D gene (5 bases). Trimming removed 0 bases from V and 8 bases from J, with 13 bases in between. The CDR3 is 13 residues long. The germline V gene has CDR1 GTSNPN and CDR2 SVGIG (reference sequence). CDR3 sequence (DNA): TGTGCCTGGAGTGTAGGACAAGGCCTGGGCTACACCTTC. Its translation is CAWSVGQGLGYTF.

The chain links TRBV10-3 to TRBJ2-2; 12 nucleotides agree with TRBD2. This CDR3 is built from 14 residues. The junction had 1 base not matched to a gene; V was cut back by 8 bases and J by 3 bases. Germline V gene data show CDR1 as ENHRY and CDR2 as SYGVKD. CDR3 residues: CAIASGGDTGELFF. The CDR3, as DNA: TGTGCCATCGCTAGCGGGGGGGACACCGGGGAGCTGTTTTTT.

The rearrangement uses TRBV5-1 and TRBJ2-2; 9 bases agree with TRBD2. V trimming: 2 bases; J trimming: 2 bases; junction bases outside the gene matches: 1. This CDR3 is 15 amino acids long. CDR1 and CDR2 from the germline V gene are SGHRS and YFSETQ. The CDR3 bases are TGCGCCAGCAGCTTTAGCGGGGGAAACACCGGGGAGCTGTTTTTT. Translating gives CASSFSGGNTGELFF.

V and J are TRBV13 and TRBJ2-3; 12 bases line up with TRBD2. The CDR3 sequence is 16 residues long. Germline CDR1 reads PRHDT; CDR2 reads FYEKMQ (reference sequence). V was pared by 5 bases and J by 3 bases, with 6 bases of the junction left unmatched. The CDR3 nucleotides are TGTGCCAGCAGCCCCCGGACTAGCGGGATTACAGATACGCAGTATTTT. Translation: CASSPRTSGITDTQYF. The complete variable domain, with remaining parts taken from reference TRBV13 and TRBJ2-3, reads AAGVIQSPRHLIKEKRETATLKCYPIPRHDTVYWYQQGPGQDPQFLISFYEKMQSDKGSIPDRFSAQQFSDYHSELNMSSLELGDSALYFCASSPRTSGITDTQYFGPGTRLTVL.

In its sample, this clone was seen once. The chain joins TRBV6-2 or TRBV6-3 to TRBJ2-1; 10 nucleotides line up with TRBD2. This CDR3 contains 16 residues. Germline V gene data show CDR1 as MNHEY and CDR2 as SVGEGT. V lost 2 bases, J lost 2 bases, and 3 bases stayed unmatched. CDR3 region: CASSYVSGRAYNEQFF. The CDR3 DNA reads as TGTGCCAGCAGTTACGTGAGCGGGAGGGCCTACAATGAGCAGTTCTTC.

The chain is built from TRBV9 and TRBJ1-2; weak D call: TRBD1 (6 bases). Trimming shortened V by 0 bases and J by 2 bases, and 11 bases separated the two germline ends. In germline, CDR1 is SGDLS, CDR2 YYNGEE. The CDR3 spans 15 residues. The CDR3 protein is CASSVGADRNYGYTF. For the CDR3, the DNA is TGTGCCAGCAGCGTAGGGGCGGACAGAAACTATGGCTACACCTTC.

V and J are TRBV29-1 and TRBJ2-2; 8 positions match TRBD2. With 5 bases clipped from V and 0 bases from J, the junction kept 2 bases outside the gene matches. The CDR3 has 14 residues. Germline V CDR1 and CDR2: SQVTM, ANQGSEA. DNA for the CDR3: TGCAGCGTTTTACTAGCGGCGAACACCGGGGAGCTGTTTTTT. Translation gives CSVLLAANTGELFF.

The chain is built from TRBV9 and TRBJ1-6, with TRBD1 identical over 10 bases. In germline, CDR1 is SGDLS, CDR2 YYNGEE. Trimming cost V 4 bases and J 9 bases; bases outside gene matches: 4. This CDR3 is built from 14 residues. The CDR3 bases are TGTGCCAGCAGCTCCCGGGACAGGGGTTCACCCCTCCACTTT. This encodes CASSSRDRGSPLHF. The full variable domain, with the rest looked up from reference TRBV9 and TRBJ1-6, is DSGVTQTPKHLITATGQRVTLRCSPRSGDLSVYWYQQSLDQGLQFLIQYYNGEERAKGNILERFSAQQFPDLHSELNLSSLELGDSALYFCASSSRDRGSPLHFGNGTRLTVT.

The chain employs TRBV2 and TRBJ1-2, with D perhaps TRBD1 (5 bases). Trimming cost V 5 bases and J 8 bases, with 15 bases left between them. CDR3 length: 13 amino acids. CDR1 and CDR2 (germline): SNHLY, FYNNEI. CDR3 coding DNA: TGTGCCAGCAGTTGGGACCCGGTGGGGGGCTACACCTTC. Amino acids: CASSWDPVGGYTF.

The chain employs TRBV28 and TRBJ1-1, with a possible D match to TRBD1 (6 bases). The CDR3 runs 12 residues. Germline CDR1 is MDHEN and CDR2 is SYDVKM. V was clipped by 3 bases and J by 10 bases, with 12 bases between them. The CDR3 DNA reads TGTGCCAGCAGTTTGCAGCAGGGGAGAGCTTTCTTT. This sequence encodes CASSLQQGRAFF.

Here the CDR3 reads CASSPANEQFF. As DNA, the CDR3 is TGTGCCAGCTCCCCCGCGAATGAGCAGTTCTTC. This chain links TRBV2 with TRBJ2-1, with no clear D. This CDR3 comprises 11 residues. V was pared by 8 bases and J by 7 bases, with 9 bases between. In germline, CDR1 is SNHLY, CDR2 FYNNEI.

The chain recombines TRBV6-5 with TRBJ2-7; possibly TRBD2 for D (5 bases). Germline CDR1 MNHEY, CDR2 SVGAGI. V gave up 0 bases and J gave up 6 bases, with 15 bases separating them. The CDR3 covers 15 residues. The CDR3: CASSYSNQPAGEQYF. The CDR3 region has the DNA TGTGCCAGCAGTTACTCGAATCAGCCGGCGGGCGAGCAGTACTTC.